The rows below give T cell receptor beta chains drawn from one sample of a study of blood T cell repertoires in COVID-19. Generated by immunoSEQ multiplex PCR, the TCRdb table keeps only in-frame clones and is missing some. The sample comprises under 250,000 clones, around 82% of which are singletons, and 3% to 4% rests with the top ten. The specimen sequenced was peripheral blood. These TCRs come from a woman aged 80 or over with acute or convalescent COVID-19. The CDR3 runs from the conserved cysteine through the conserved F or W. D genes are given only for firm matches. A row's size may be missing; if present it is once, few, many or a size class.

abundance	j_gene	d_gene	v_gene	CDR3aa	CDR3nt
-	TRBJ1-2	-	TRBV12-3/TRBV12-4	CASSLALYGYTF	TGTGCCAGCAGTTTAGCGTTATATGGCTACACCTTC
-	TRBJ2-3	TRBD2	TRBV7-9	CASSKGRDSGVNSDTQYF	TGTGCCAGCAGCAAAGGGAGGGATAGCGGGGTTAATTCAGATACGCAGTATTTT
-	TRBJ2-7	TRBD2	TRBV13	CASSLPTSGGGNEQYF	TGTGCCAGCAGCCTTCCGACTAGCGGGGGAGGGAACGAGCAGTACTTC
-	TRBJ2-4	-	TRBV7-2	CASSLGGSKNIQYF	TGTGCCAGCAGCTTAGGAGGGTCCAAAAACATTCAGTACTTC
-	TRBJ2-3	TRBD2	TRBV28	CASSFPAGGTDTQYF	TGTGCCAGCAGTTTCCCAGCGGGGGGCACAGATACGCAGTATTTT
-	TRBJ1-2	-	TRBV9	CASSVDGGVENGYTF	TGTGCCAGCAGCGTAGATGGGGGGGTAGAGAATGGCTACACCTTC
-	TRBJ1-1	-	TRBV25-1	CASINRVFTEAFF	TGTGCCAGCATTAACAGGGTTTTCACTGAAGCTTTCTTT
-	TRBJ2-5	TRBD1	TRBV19	CASSFGQGWETQYF	TGTGCCAGTAGTTTTGGACAGGGGTGGGAGACCCAGTACTTC
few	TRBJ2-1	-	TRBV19	CASSRHQPGSYNEQFF	TGTGCCAGTAGTAGACACCAGCCTGGGTCCTACAATGAGCAGTTCTTC
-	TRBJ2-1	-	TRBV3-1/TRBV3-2	CASSQGGLGVNEQFF	TGTGCCAGCAGCCAAGGGGGGCTTGGGGTGAATGAGCAGTTCTTC
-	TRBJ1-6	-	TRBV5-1	CASSMGTRKNSPLHF	TGCGCCAGCAGCATGGGGACAAGAAAAAATTCACCCCTCCACTTT
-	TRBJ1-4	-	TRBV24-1	CATSDVTESYEKLFF	TGTGCCACCAGTGATGTTACAGAGAGTTATGAAAAACTGTTTTTT
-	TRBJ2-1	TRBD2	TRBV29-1	CSVRTSGNNEQFF	TGCAGCGTTAGGACTAGCGGCAACAATGAGCAGTTCTTC